These 24 T cell receptor beta chains originate from one sample sequenced in a study of PD-1 blockade in classical Hodgkin lymphoma. The time point is: cycle 4 day 1 (C4D1), after 5 to 7 weeks of nivolumab. Brentuximab vedotin exposure varied among the patients, all of whom had relapsed after autologous stem cell transplantation. The data were produced by immunoSEQ multiplex PCR, yet TCRdb's version contains in-frame clones alone and is incomplete. The sample contains over 20,000 clones, around 68% of which appear only once. Sequencing used peripheral blood mononuclear cells (PBMCs), obtained before the fourth cycle of nivolumab. Receptors were obtained from a human donor with classical Hodgkin lymphoma.

The chain uses TRBV18 and TRBJ1-3, with D possibly being TRBD1 (6 bases). The CDR3 covers 16 residues. V was cut by 1 base and J by 0 bases, with 10 bases left in between. CDR1 KGHSH and CDR2 LQKENI come from the germline V gene. CDR3 protein: CASSPLQDSSGNTIYF. The CDR3 region has the DNA TGTGCCAGCTCACCACTACAGGACAGCTCTGGAAACACCATATATTTT.

This chain links TRBV5-6 with TRBJ2-7; TRBD1 might be the D (6 bases). V gave up 4 bases and J gave up 2 bases, with 10 bases separating them. Germline values: CDR1 SGHDT, CDR2 YYEEEE. CDR3 length: 13 amino acids. This CDR3 reads CASSLGTTYEQYV. DNA for the CDR3: TGTGCCAGCAGCCTCGGGACAACCTACGAGCAGTACGTC.

The genes are TRBV28 and TRBJ2-3; D is unclear. The CDR3 extends over 13 amino acids. With 2 bases removed from V and 3 bases from J, the gap between germline ends came to 6 bases. Germline values: CDR1 MDHEN, CDR2 SYDVKM. The CDR3 spells CASSLPGTDTQYF. Written as DNA, the CDR3 is TGTGCCAGCAGTTTACCGGGTACAGATACGCAGTATTTT.

The gene calls are TRBV2 and TRBJ1-4; D is uncertain. The V end lost 5 bases, the J end lost 3 bases, and 16 bases lay between the germline ends. The CDR3 length is 16 residues. CDR1 and CDR2 from the germline V gene are SNHLY and FYNNEI. The CDR3 coding sequence is TGTGCCAGCAGTAAAGAAGTGGCTGTATCTAATGAAAAACTGTTTTTT. It specifies CASSKEVAVSNEKLFF. Combining the CDR3 with reference TRBV2 and TRBJ1-4 gives the whole variable domain EPEVTQTPSHQVTQMGQEVILRCVPISNHLYFYWYRQILGQKVEFLVSFYNNEISEKSEIFDDQFSVERPDGSNFTLKIRSTKLEDSAMYFCASSKEVAVSNEKLFFGSGTQLSVL.

This clone was picked up a small number of times. The chain employs TRBV6-1 and TRBJ1-6; D may be TRBD1 (5 bases). Germline V CDR1 and CDR2: MNHNS, SASEGT. Trimming took off 0 bases at V and 10 bases at J, with 13 bases between the two ends. CDR3 length: 15 residues. CDR3 in amino acids: CASSEAGSEGSPLHF. The CDR3 nucleotides are TGTGCCAGCAGTGAAGCGGGCTCCGAGGGGTCACCCCTCCACTTT.

The genes are TRBV28 and TRBJ2-1; D is perhaps TRBD1 (7 bases). Germline CDR1 and CDR2: MDHEN and SYDVKM. The CDR3 extends over 15 amino acids. Trimming took 4 bases from V and 9 from J, leaving 19 bases between them. Written as DNA, the CDR3 is TGTGCCAGCAGTTCCACAGGGGTGGAGGGTTGTGAGCAGTTCTTC. This translates into CASSSTGVEGCEQFF.

The gene calls are TRBV19 and TRBJ1-1, with D hard to call. The CDR3 has 13 amino acids. V was pared by 5 bases and J by 1 base, with 8 bases between. Germline assignment: CDR1 LNHDA and CDR2 SQIVND (reference sequence). CDR3 in amino acids: CASSLGSNTEAFF. The CDR3, as DNA: TGTGCCAGTAGTCTGGGCTCGAACACTGAAGCTTTCTTT.

The chain recombines TRBV25-1 with TRBJ2-4; D remains unclear. V was cut by 1 base and J by 0 bases, with 7 bases left in between. The CDR3 runs to 15 residues. In germline, CDR1 is MGHDK, CDR2 SYGVNS. CDR3 coding DNA: TGTGCCAGCAGTGAATGCAGGCTAGCCAAAAACATTCAGTACTTC. It is translated as CASSECRLAKNIQYF.

The chain recombines TRBV28 with TRBJ1-5, with 8 bases fitting TRBD1. The CDR3 length is 16 residues. The germline V gene has CDR1 MDHEN and CDR2 SYDVKM. The V gene end was trimmed by 5 bases and the J gene end by 2 bases; junction bases not matched to a gene: 8. The CDR3 loop reads CASSPRTGTGNQPQHF. The DNA of the CDR3 is TGTGCCAGCAGTCCCCGGACAGGGACGGGCAATCAGCCCCAGCATTTT. Based on the CDR3 plus reference TRBV28 and TRBJ1-5, the full variable domain is DVKVTQSSRYLVKRTGEKVFLECVQDMDHENMFWYRQDPGLGLRLIYFSYDVKMKEKGDIPEGYSVSREKKERFSLILESASTNQTSMYLCASSPRTGTGNQPQHFGDGTRLSIL.

V and J are TRBV10-1 and TRBJ2-7, with D maybe TRBD2 (6 bases). V was trimmed by 2 bases and J by 3 bases, leaving 8 bases between them. Germline CDR1 WNHNN, CDR2 SYGVQD (reference sequence). The CDR3 is 13 residues long. The CDR3 coding sequence is TGCGCCAGCAGTGAGAGGAGGGGCTACGAGCAGTACTTC. It specifies CASSERRGYEQYF.

CDR3 nucleotides: TGTGCCAGCAGTGGGGACAGCTTCTCTGGAAACACCATATATTTT. It encodes CASSGDSFSGNTIYF. The J gene is TRBJ1-3, the V gene TRBV2; 7 nucleotides agree with TRBD1. The CDR3 has 15 amino acids. Germline trimming cut 4 bases from V and 0 bases from J; bases unmatched to any gene: 3. Germline CDR1 is SNHLY and CDR2 is FYNNEI.

The rearrangement uses TRBV5-1 and TRBJ1-2; 7 positions agree with TRBD1. The CDR3 runs 14 residues. Germline V gene lookup returns CDR1 SGHRS and CDR2 YFSETQ. After removal of 4 bases from V and 4 bases from J, the junction contained 7 bases not matched to a gene. The CDR3 protein is CASSPGDSPYGYTF. For the CDR3, the DNA is TGCGCCAGCAGCCCGGGGGACAGTCCCTATGGCTACACCTTC.

The chain joins TRBV6-5 to TRBJ2-1; the D gene could be TRBD1 or TRBD2 (5 bases each). Germline CDR1 reads MNHEY; CDR2 reads SVGAGI. This CDR3 is 14 amino acids long. The ends were cut back, 5 bases at V and 2 bases at J, with 10 bases in the middle. The DNA of the CDR3 is TGTGCCAGCAGTGACCGGGACGCCTACAATGAGCAGTTCTTC. Protein product: CASSDRDAYNEQFF.

This chain uses TRBV11-3 with TRBJ1-1, with D hard to call. The CDR3 runs 14 residues. The germline V gene encodes CDR1 SGHNT and CDR2 YENEEA. V dropped 5 bases and J dropped 1 base, with 11 bases sitting between them. The CDR3 region is CASSITTGNTEAFF. The CDR3 DNA reads as TGTGCCAGCAGCATTACGACTGGGAACACTGAAGCTTTCTTT. Drawing the rest from reference TRBV11-3 and TRBJ1-1, the complete variable domain is EAGVVQSPRYKIIEKKQPVAFWCNPISGHNTLYWYLQNLGQGPELLIRYENEEAVDDSQLPKDRFSAERLKGVDSTLKIQPAELGDSAVYLCASSITTGNTEAFFGQGTRLTVV.

The sample holds a few counts of this clone. The same CDR3 is also encoded by other DNA sequences in this sample. The chain uses TRBV19 and TRBJ1-1; D unclear. CDR3 length equals 13 residues. Trimming took 5 bases from V and 1 from J, leaving 8 bases between them. Germline-derived CDR1 and CDR2 are LNHDA and SQIVND (reference sequence). In DNA, the CDR3 is TGTGCCAGTAGTCTCGGACCGAACACTGAAGCTTTCTTT. This translates into CASSLGPNTEAFF.

The genes are TRBV5-1 and TRBJ2-3, with D possibly matching TRBD2 (6 bases). Germline values: CDR1 SGHRS, CDR2 YFSETQ. V shed 2 bases and J shed 2 bases, with 12 bases lying between them. The CDR3 has 15 residues. DNA for the CDR3: TGCGCCAGCAGCTTTTCCGGGGGAAACACAGATACGCAGTATTTT. This encodes CASSFSGGNTDTQYF.

V usage is TRBV7-9 and J usage is TRBJ2-7; no clear D. The CDR3 consists of 14 residues. V dropped 1 base and J dropped 2 bases, with 9 bases sitting between them. From germline, CDR1 is SEHNR and CDR2 FQNEAQ (reference sequence). The CDR3 DNA reads TGTGCCAGCAGCTTAGACCCGGACCCCTACGAGCAGTACTTC. Residues: CASSLDPDPYEQYF.

This clone has ten or more counts. V usage is TRBV19 and J usage is TRBJ1-3, with D unclear. The CDR3 loop spans 12 amino acids. V was pared by 5 bases and J by 0 bases, with 2 bases between. The germline CDR1 and CDR2 sequences are LNHDA and SQIVND (reference sequence). CDR3 in DNA: TGTGCCAGTAGTGTCTCTGGAAACACCATATATTTT. Translated, it gives CASSVSGNTIYF. The full variable domain, with the rest looked up from reference TRBV19 and TRBJ1-3, is DGGITQSPKYLFRKEGQNVTLSCEQNLNHDAMYWYRQDPGQGLRLIYYSQIVNDFQKGDIAEGYSVSREKKESFPLTVTSAQKNPTAFYLCASSVSGNTIYFGEGSWLTVV.

V and J are TRBV28 and TRBJ1-4, with unresolved D. Deletions cut 7 bases from V and 7 bases from J, with 16 bases between. There are 14 residues in the CDR3. Germline loops: CDR1 MDHEN, CDR2 SYDVKM. The CDR3 nucleotides read TGTGCCAGCACCCTGGGAGACCGGGTTGAAAAACTGTTTTTT. Translation gives CASTLGDRVEKLFF.

This clone has just one count. The DNA of the CDR3 is TGTGCCAGCAGTTTAAGACCTTCTTCCTACAATGAGCAGTTCTTC. Amino acids: CASSLRPSSYNEQFF. The V gene is TRBV28, the J gene TRBJ2-1; D gene uncertain. Germline lookup yields CDR1 MDHEN and CDR2 SYDVKM. The CDR3 runs to 15 residues. With 2 bases removed from V and 1 base from J, the gap between germline ends came to 9 bases.

This clone was seen a handful of times. This chain joins TRBV11-3 and TRBJ1-1, with D perhaps TRBD1 (5 bases). Germline-derived CDR1 and CDR2 are SGHNT and YENEEA. Trimming cost V 4 bases and J 1 base, with 16 bases left between them. This CDR3 contains 16 residues. CDR3 DNA sequence: TGTGCCAGCAGCTCCACCTCGCGGAGGGGGAACACTGAAGCTTTCTTT. It codes for CASSSTSRRGNTEAFF.

The J gene is TRBJ1-5, the V gene TRBV19; no firm D call. The CDR3 length is 12 residues. In germline, CDR1 is LNHDA, CDR2 SQIVND (reference sequence). Trimming left V 6 bases short and J 5 bases short, with 8 bases between. CDR3 sequence reads: CASRGPYQPQHF. Here the CDR3 DNA reads TGTGCCAGTAGGGGCCCGTATCAGCCCCAGCATTTT. Full variable domain (rest looked up from reference TRBV19 and TRBJ1-5): DGGITQSPKYLFRKEGQNVTLSCEQNLNHDAMYWYRQDPGQGLRLIYYSQIVNDFQKGDIAEGYSVSREKKESFPLTVTSAQKNPTAFYLCASRGPYQPQHFGDGTRLSIL.

J is TRBJ1-1 and V is TRBV11-3; a weak D match, TRBD1 (6 bases). V lost 4 bases and J lost 6, with 9 bases in between. Germline loops: CDR1 SGHNT, CDR2 YENEEA. The CDR3 has 12 amino acids. The CDR3: CASSSQGAEAFF. CDR3 coding DNA: TGTGCCAGCAGCTCACAGGGTGCTGAAGCTTTCTTT. Full variable domain (rest looked up from reference TRBV11-3 and TRBJ1-1): EAGVVQSPRYKIIEKKQPVAFWCNPISGHNTLYWYLQNLGQGPELLIRYENEEAVDDSQLPKDRFSAERLKGVDSTLKIQPAELGDSAVYLCASSSQGAEAFFGQGTRLTVV.

This clone rates as medium-sized. DNA for the CDR3: TGTGCCTGGAGTCTTACCCGACAGGGGGGATCACCCCTCCACTTT. This gives the protein CAWSLTRQGGSPLHF. This chain joins TRBV30 and TRBJ1-6, with 9 bases that match TRBD1. CDR3 size: 15 residues. Germline V CDR1 and CDR2: GTSNPN, SVGIG (reference sequence). The ends lost 2 bases at V and 10 bases at J; junction bases unmatched: 9. Based on the CDR3 plus reference TRBV30 and TRBJ1-6, the full variable domain is SQTIHQWPATLVQPVGSPLSLECTVEGTSNPNLYWYRQAAGRGLQLLFYSVGIGQISSEVPQNLSASRPQDRQFILSSKKLLLSDSGFYLCAWSLTRQGGSPLHFGNGTRLTVT.